This TCR beta chain came from a study of a mutant IDH1 vaccine in newly diagnosed glioma. On the study more broadly: Once 4-6 weeks had passed after radiotherapy alone, vaccination started, or it started with temozolomide cycles.

General study results and limits: Overall, around 93% of patients had vaccine-induced immune responses.

The CDR3 extends over 15 amino acids. The germline V gene has CDR1 SGHTS and CDR2 YDEGEE. V lost 5 bases to trimming and J lost 0 bases, with 12 bases between them. As to this clone: Its matching antigen is unknown.

Sequenced by immunoSEQ multiplex PCR; TCRdb stores in-frame clones only, minus some. The sample gives 75,000 to 95,000 clones, roughly nine tenths of which show up once; around 0.73% is in the top ten. Indicated time point: week 47, end of study. Each dose of the vaccine consisted of 300 ug of mutant IDH1 20-mer peptide, with topical imiquimod. This TCR was sampled from a woman in her forties or fifties with glioma. This rearrangement joins TRBV5-8 to TRBJ1-5; no reliable D call. This specimen was PBMCs, taken from a glioma patient whose treatment included an IDH1 peptide vaccine. CDR3 sequence reads: CASSAIGPSNQPQHF. The DNA of the CDR3 is TGTGCCAGCAGTGCTATAGGCCCTAGCAATCAGCCCCAGCATTTT.